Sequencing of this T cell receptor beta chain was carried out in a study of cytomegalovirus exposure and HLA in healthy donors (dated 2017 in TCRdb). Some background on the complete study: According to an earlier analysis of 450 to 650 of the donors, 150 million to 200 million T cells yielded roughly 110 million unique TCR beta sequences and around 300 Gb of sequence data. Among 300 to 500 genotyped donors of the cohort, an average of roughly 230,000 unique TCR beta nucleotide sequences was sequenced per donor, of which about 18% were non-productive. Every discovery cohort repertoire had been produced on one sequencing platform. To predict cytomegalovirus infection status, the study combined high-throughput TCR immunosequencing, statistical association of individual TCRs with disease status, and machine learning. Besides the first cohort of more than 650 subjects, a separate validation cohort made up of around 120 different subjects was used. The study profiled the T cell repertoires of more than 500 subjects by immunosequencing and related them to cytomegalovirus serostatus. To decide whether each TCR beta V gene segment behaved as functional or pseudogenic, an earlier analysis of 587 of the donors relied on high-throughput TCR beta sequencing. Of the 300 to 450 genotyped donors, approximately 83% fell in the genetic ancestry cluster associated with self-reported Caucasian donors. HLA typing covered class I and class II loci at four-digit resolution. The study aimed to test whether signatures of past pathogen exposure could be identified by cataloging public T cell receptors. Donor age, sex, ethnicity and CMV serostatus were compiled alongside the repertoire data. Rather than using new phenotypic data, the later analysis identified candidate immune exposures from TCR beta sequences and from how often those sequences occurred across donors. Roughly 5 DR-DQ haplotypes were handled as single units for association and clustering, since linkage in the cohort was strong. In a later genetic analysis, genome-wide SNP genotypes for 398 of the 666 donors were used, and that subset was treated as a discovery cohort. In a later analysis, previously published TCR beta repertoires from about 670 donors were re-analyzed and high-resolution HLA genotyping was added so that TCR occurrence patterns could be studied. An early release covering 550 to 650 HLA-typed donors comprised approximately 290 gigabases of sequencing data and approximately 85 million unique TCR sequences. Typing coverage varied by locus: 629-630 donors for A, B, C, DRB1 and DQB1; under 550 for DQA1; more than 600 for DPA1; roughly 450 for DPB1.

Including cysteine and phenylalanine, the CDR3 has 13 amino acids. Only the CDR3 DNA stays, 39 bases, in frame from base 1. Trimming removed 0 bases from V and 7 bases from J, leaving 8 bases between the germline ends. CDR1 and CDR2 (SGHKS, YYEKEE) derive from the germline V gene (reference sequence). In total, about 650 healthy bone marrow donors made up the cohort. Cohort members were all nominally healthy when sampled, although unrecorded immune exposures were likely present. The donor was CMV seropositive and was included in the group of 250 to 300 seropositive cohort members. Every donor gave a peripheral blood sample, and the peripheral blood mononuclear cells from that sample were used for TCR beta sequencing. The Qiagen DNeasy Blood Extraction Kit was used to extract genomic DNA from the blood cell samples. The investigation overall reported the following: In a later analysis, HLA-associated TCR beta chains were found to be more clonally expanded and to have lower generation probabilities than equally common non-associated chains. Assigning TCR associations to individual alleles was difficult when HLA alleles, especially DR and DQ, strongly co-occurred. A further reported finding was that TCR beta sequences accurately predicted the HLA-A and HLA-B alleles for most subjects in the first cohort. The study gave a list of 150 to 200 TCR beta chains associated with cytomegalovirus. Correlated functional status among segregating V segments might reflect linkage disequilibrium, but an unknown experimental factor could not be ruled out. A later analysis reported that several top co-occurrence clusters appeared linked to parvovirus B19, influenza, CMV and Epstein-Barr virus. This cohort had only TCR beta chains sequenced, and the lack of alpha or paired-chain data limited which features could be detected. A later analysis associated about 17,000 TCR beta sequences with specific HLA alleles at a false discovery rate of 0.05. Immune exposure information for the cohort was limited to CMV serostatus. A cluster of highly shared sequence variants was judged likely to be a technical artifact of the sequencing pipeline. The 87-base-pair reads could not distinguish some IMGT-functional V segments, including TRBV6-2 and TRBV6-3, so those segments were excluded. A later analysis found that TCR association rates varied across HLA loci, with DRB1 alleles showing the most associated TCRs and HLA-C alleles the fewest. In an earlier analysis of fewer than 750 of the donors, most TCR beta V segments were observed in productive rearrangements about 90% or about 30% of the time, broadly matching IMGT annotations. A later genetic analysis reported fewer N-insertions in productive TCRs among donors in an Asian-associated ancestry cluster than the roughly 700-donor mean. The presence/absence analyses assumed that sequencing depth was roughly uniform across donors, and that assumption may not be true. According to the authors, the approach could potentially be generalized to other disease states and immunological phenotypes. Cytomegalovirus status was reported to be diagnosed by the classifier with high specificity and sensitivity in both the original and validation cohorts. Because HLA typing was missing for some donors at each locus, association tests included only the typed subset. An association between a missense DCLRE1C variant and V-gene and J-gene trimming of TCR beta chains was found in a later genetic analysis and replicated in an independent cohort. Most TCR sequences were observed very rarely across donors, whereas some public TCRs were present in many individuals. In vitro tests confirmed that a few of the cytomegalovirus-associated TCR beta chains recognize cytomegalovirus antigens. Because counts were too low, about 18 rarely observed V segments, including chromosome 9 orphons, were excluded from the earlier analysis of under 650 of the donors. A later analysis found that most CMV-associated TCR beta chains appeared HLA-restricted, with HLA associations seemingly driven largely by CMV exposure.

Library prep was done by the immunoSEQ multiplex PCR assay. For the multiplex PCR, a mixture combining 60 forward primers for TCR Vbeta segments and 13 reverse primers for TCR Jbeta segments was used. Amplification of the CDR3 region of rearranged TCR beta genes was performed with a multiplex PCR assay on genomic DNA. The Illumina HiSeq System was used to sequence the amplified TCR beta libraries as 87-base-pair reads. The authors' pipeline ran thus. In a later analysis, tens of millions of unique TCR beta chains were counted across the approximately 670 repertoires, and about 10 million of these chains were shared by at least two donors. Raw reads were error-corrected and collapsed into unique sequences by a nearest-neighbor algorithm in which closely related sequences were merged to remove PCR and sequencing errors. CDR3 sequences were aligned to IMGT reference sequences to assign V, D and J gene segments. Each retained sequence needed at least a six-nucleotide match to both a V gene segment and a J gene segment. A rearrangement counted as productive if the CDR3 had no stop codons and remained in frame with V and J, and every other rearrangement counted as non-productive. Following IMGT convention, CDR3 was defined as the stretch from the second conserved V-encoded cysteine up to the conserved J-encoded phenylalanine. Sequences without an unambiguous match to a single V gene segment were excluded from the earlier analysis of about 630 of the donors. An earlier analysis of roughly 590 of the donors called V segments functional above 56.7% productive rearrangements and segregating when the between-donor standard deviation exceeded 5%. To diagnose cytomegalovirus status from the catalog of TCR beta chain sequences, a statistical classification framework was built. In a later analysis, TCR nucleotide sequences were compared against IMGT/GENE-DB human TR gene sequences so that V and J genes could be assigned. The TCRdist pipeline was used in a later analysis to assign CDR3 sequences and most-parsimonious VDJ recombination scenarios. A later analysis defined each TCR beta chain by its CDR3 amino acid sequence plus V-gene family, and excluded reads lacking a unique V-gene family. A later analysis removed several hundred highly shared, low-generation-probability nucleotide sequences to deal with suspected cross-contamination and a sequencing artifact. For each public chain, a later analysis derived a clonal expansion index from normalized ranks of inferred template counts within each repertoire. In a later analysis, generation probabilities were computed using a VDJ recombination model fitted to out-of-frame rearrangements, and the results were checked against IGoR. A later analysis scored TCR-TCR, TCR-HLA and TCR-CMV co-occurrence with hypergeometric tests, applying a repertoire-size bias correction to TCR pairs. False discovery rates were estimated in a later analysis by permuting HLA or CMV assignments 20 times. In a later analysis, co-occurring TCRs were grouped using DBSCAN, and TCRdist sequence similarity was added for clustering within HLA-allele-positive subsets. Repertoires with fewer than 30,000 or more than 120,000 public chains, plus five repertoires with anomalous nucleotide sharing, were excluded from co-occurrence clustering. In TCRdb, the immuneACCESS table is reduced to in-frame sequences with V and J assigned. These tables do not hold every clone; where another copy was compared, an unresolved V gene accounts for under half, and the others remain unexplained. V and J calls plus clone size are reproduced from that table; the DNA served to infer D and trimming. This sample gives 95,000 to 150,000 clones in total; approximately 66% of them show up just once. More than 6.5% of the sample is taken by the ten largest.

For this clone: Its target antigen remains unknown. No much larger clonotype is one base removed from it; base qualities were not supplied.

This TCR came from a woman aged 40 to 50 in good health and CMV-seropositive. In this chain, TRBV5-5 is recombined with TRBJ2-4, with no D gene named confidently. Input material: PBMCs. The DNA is TGTGCCAGCAGCTTGGCAGGCGACAACATTCAGTACTTC. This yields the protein CASSLAGDNIQYF.